A selection of T cell receptor beta chains follows, all from one sample in a study of CD8+CD57+ T cells in acquired aplastic anemia. In TCRdb, the reads were re-called with MiXCR into one record per CDR3 protein. The data show more than 150,000 distinct CDR3 sequences, roughly half seen once. Material for sequencing was sorted CD4+, CD8+, or CD8+CD57+ T cells (not recorded which) from PBMCs. These receptors were taken from a human donor in good health. The CDR3 runs from the conserved cysteine through the conserved F or W.

J | V | CDR3
TRBJ1-1 | TRBV15 | CATSERPSWRDTEAFF
TRBJ2-1 | TRBV11-2 | CASSFGTSGSLNEQFF
TRBJ2-7 | TRBV20-1 | CSARDAHRVSYEQYF
TRBJ1-2 | TRBV10-3 | CAISETGGYGYTF
TRBJ2-1 | TRBV24-1 | CATSDLAQYNEQFF
TRBJ2-7 | TRBV30 | CAWSVGRTYEQYF
TRBJ2-3 | TRBV18 | CASENGRRSTDTQYF
TRBJ1-4 | TRBV7-9 | CASSRSGGGEKLFF
TRBJ1-1 | TRBV7-9 | CASSFWEATEAFF
TRBJ2-7 | TRBV7-3 | CASSPGQDSSYEQYF
TRBJ1-5 | TRBV6-2/TRBV6-3 | CASGTVNQPQHF
TRBJ1-1 | TRBV7-8 | CASSLPLQGAETEAFF
TRBJ2-1 | TRBV3-1 | CASSQTSNEQFF
TRBJ2-7 | TRBV2 | CASSYPAGGYEQYF
TRBJ2-2 | TRBV7-9 | CASSLESGTSGWNTGELFF
TRBJ2-1 | TRBV24-1 | CATSDTEEQFF
TRBJ2-3 | TRBV2 | CASSETGTDTQYF
TRBJ2-7 | TRBV7-6 | CASSAGRDRGVGEQYF
TRBJ1-2 | TRBV10-3 | CAISESRDRVDGYTF
TRBJ2-5 | TRBV7-2 | CASSRGSAETQYF
TRBJ2-7 | TRBV7-3 | CASSSGLAGGEQYF
TRBJ1-6 | TRBV19 | CASSPRGISHSALHF
TRBJ2-7 | TRBV5-1 | CASSLYVRSGRNEQYF
TRBJ2-7 | TRBV30 | CAWSQGGDSYEQYF
TRBJ2-3 | TRBV2 | CASSTRDTQYF
TRBJ2-1 | TRBV2 | CASSGGPYNEQFF